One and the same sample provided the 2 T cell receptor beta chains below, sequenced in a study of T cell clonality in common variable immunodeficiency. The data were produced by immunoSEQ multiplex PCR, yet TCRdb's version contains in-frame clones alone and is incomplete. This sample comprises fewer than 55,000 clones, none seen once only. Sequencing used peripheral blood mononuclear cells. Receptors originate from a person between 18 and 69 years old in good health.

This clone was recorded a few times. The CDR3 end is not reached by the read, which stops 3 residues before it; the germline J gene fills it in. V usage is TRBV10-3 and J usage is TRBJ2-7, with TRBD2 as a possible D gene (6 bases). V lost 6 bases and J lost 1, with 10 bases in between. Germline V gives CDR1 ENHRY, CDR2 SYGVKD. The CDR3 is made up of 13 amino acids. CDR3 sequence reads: CAISGGDSYEQYF. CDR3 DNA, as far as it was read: TGTGCCATCAGCGGCGGGGATTCCTACGAG.

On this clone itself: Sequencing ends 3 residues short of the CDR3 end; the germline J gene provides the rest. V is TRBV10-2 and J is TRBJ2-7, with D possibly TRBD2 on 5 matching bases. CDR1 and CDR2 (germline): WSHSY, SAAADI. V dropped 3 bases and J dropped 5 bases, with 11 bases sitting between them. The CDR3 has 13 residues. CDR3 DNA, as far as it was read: TGCGCCAGCAGTGAAAGACTAAAACACGAG. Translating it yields CASSERLKHE. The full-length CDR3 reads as CASSERLKHEQYF.